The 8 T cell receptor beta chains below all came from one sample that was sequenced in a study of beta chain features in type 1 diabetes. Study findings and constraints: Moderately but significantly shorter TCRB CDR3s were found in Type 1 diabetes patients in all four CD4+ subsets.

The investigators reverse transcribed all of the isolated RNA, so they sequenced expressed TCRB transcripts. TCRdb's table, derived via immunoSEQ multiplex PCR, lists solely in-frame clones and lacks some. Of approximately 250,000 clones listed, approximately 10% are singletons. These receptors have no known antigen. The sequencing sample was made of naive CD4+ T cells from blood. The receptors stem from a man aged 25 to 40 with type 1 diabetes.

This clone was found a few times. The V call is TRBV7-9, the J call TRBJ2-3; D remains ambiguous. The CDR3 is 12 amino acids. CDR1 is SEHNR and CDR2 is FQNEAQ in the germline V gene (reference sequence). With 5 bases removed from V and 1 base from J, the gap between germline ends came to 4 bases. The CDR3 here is CASSSRTDTQYF. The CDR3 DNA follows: TGTGCCAGCAGCAGCCGCACAGATACGCAGTATTTT.

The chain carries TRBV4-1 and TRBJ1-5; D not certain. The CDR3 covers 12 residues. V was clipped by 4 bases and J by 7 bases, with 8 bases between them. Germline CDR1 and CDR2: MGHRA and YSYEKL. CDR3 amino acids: CASSRIGQPQHF. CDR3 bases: TGCGCCAGCAGCCGAATCGGGCAGCCCCAGCATTTT.

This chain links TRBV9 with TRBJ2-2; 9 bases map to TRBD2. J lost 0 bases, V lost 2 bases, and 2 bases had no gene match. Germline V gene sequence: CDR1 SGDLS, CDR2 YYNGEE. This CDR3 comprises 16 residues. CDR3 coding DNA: TGTGCCAGCAGCGTTAGCGGGGGACCGAACACCGGGGAGCTGTTTTTT. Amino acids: CASSVSGGPNTGELFF.

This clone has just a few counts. The CDR3 sequence: CASSGLSSGANVLTF. The DNA of the CDR3 is TGTGCCAGCTCAGGGTTGAGCTCTGGGGCCAACGTCCTGACTTTC. The chain employs TRBV11-2 and TRBJ2-6; a weak D match, TRBD1 (5 bases). CDR3 length: 15 amino acids. The germline CDR1 and CDR2 sequences are SGHAT and FQNNGV. Trimming removed 8 bases from V and 0 bases from J, with 11 bases in between.

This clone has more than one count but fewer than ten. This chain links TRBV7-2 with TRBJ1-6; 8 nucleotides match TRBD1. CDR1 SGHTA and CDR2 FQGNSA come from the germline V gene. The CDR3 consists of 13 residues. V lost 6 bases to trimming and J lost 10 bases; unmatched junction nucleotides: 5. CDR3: CASSPDRESPLHF. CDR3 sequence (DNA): TGTGCCAGCAGTCCGGACAGGGAATCACCCCTCCACTTT.

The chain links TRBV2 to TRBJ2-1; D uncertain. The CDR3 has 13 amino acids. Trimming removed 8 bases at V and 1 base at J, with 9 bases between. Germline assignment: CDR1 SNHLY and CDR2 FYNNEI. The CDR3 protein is CASADQSYNEQFF. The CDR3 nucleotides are TGTGCCAGCGCCGATCAGTCCTACAATGAGCAGTTCTTC.

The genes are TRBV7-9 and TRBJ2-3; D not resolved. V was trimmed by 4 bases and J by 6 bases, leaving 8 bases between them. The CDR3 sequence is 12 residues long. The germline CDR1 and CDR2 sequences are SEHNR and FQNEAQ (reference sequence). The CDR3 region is CASSSQRDTQYF. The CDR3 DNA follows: TGTGCCAGCAGCTCCCAACGGGATACGCAGTATTTT.

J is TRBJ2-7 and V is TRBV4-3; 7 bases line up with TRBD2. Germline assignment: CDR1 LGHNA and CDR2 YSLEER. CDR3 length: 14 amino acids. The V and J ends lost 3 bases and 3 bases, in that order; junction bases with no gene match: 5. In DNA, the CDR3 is TGCGCCAGCAGCCAGGGCCCGGGGGGCTACGAGCAGTACTTC. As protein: CASSQGPGGYEQYF.